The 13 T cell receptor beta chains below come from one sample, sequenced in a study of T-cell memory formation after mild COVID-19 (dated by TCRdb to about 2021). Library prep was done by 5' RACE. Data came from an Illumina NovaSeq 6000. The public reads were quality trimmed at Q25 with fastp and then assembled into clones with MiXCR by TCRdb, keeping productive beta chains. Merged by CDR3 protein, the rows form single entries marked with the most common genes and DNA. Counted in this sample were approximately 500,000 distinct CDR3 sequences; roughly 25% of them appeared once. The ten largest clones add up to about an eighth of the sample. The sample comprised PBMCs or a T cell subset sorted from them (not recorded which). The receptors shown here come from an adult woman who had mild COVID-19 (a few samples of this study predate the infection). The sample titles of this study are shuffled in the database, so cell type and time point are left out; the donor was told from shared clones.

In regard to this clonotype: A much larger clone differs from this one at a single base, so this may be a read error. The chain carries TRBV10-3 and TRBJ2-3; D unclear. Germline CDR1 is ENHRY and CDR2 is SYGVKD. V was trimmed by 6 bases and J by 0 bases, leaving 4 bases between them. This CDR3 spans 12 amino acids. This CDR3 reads CAISASTDTQYF. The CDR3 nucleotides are TGTGCCATCAGCGCTAGCACAGATACGCAGTATTTT.

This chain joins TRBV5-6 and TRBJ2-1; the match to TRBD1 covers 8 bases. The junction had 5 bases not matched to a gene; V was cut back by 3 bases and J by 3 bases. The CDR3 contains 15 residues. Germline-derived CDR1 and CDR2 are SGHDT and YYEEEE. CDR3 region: CASSSRDRFYNEQFF. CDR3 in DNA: TGTGCCAGCAGCTCCCGGGACAGGTTCTACAATGAGCAGTTCTTC.

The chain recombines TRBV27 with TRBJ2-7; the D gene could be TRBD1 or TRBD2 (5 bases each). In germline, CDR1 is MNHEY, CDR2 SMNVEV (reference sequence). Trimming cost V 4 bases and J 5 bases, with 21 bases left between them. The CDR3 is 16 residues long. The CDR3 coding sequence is TGTGCCAGCAGTTCCCTCGGGACCAGCCTCGGGGACGAGCAGTACTTC. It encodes CASSSLGTSLGDEQYF.

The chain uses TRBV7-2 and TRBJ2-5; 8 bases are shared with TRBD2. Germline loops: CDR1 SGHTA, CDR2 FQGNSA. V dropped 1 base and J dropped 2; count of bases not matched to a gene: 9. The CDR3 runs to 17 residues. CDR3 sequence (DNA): TGTGCCAGCAGCTTAGGCGGGCTAGCGGGTCAACAAGAGACCCAGTACTTC. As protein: CASSLGGLAGQQETQYF.

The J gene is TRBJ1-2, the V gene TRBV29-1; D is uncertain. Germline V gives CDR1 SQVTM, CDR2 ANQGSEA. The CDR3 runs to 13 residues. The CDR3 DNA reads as TGCAGTGCCTTTGGCAGCCGAGACTATGGCTACACCTTC. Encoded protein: CSAFGSRDYGYTF.

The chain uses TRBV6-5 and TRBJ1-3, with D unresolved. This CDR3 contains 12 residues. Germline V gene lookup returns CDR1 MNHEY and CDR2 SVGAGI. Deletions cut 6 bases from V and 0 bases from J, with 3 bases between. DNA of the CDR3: TGTGCCAGCAGGCCCTCTGGAAACACCATATATTTT. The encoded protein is CASRPSGNTIYF.

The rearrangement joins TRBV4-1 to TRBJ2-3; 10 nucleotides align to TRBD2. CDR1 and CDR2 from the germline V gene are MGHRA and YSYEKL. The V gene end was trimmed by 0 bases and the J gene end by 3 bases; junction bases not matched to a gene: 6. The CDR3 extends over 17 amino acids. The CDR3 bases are TGCGCCAGCAGCCAAGAGTCGGAACTAGCGGGGACAGATACGCAGTATTTT. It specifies CASSQESELAGTDTQYF.

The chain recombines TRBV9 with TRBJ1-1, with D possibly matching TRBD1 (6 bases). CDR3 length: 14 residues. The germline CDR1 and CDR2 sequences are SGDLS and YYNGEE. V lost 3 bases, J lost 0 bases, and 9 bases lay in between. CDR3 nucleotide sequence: TGTGCCAGCAGCGCAGGGGTGATGAACACTGAAGCTTTCTTT. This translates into CASSAGVMNTEAFF.

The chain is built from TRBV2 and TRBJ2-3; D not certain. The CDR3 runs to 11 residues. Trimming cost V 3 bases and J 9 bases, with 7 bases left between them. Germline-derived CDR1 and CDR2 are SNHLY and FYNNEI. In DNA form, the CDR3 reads TGTGCCAGCAGTGATACGGGCACGCAGTATTTT. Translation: CASSDTGTQYF.

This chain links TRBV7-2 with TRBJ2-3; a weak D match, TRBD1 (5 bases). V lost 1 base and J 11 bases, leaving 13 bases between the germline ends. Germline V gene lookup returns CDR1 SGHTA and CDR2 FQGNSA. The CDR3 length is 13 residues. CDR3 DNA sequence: TGTGCCAGCAGCTTAGTGGACCGCGACAGGCAGTATTTT. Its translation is CASSLVDRDRQYF.

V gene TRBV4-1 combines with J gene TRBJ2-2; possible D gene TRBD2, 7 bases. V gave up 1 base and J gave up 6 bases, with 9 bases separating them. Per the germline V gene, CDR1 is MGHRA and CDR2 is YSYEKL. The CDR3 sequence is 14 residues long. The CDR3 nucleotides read TGCGCCAGCAGCCAAGGGCGGGGGCCCGGGGAGCTGTTTTTT. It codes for CASSQGRGPGELFF.

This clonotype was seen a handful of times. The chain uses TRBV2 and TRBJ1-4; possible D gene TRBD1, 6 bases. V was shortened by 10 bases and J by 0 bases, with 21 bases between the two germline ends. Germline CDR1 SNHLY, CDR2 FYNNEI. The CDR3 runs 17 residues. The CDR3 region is CATAGQGKIATNEKLFF. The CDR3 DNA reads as TGTGCCACCGCTGGTCAGGGGAAAATTGCAACTAATGAAAAACTGTTTTTT.

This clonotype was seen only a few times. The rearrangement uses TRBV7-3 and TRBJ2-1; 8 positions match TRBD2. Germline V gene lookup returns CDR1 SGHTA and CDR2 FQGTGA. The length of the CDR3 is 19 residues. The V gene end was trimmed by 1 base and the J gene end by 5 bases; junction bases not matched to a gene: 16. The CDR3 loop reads CASSLRRVGGALLDNEQFF. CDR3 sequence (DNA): TGTGCCAGCAGCTTAAGACGAGTCGGGGGGGCCCTATTAGACAATGAGCAGTTCTTC.